The rows below give T cell receptor beta chains drawn from one sample of a study of shared clonotypes between healthy human individuals. Assay used: immunoSEQ multiplex PCR; TCRdb lists only in-frame clones, some missing. The data show 450,000 to 500,000 clones, 70% to 85% seen once. Sequenced material: PBMCs. The source is a woman aged 40 to 50 in good health. Some clones in this sample may be carry-over from other donors' samples. Each CDR3 is given with its conserved first and last residue. Each record gives: D gene, clone size, V gene, J gene, CDR3 protein, CDR3 DNA. D genes are given only for firm matches. Some rows mark clone size as missing; the rest say once, few, many or name a class of expanded clone.

>NA|once|TRBV28|TRBJ1-4
CASKFTNEKLFF
TGTGCCAGCAAATTTACTAATGAAAAACTGTTTTTT
>NA|NA|TRBV4-2|TRBJ1-2
CASSQDLAGRNYGYTF
TGTGCCAGCAGCCAAGATCTCGCGGGGCGGAACTATGGCTACACCTTC
>NA|once|TRBV25-1|TRBJ2-5
CASSPGGGIQTQYF
TGTGCCAGCAGCCCAGGAGGGGGGATTCAGACCCAGTACTTC
>TRBD2|NA|TRBV5-4|TRBJ2-3
CASSLGGGRSDTQYF
TGTGCCAGCAGCTTGGGTGGCGGGAGATCAGATACGCAGTATTTT
>TRBD2|NA|TRBV6-1|TRBJ2-2
CASSEGGLETGELFF
TGTGCCAGCAGTGAAGGGGGACTAGAAACCGGGGAGCTGTTTTTT
>NA|NA|TRBV7-9|TRBJ1-2
CASSLGQGANYGYTF
TGTGCCAGCAGCTTAGGGCAGGGTGCTAACTATGGCTACACCTTC
>TRBD1|few|TRBV28|TRBJ1-5
CATRGRDQPQRF
TGTGCCACCAGGGGGCGCGATCAGCCCCAGCGTTTT
>NA|NA|TRBV9|TRBJ1-1
CASSPRRGAEAFF
TGTGCCAGCAGCCCACGACGGGGAGCTGAAGCTTTCTTT
>TRBD1|NA|TRBV7-8|TRBJ1-5
CASSSGTARNQPQHF
TGTGCCAGCAGCTCCGGGACAGCCCGAAATCAGCCCCAGCATTTT
>TRBD2|NA|TRBV7-9|TRBJ2-3
CASSLKRDRTDTQYF
TGTGCCAGCAGCCTAAAGCGGGACCGCACAGATACGCAGTATTTT
>NA|many|TRBV7-2|TRBJ1-1
CASSLLGGFAEAFF
TGTGCCAGCAGCCTCCTGGGGGGGTTCGCTGAAGCTTTCTTT
>NA|NA|TRBV28|TRBJ1-1
CASTLGFTEAFF
TGTGCCAGCACTTTGGGGTTCACTGAAGCTTTCTTT
>TRBD1|NA|TRBV5-1|TRBJ1-5
CASSVTGGGNQPQHF
TGCGCCAGCAGCGTAACAGGGGGCGGGAATCAGCCCCAGCATTTT
>NA|NA|TRBV7-9|TRBJ1-1
CASSPPGTMNTEAFF
TGTGCCAGCAGCCCCCCAGGCACAATGAACACTGAAGCTTTCTTT
>NA|few|TRBV15|TRBJ1-1
CATSRGGFLNTEAFF
TGTGCCACCAGCAGGGGGGGGTTTCTCAACACTGAAGCTTTCTTT
>NA|few|TRBV28|TRBJ1-3
CATQKVRTSSGNTIYF
TGTGCCACCCAGAAAGTGCGAACCAGCTCTGGAAACACCATATATTTT
>NA|NA|TRBV28|TRBJ2-7
CASSANYEQYF
TGTGCCAGCAGTGCCAACTACGAGCAGTACTTC
>NA|NA|TRBV4-3|TRBJ2-1
CASSQEAALLYNEQFF
TGCGCCAGCAGCCAAGAGGCGGCTCTCCTTTACAATGAGCAGTTCTTC
>TRBD1|NA|TRBV7-2|TRBJ1-4
CASSPRTGDEKLFF
TGTGCCAGCAGCCCAAGGACAGGGGATGAAAAACTGTTTTTT
>NA|NA|TRBV6-1|TRBJ1-1
CASSDLRREEAFF
TGTGCCAGCAGTGACCTGAGGAGGGAGGAAGCTTTCTTT
>NA|NA|TRBV6-1|TRBJ2-5
CASSDPGPQETQYF
TGTGCCAGCAGCGACCCGGGACCCCAAGAGACCCAGTACTTC
>NA|NA|TRBV7-9|TRBJ1-5
CASSPHGDKAQHF
TGTGCCAGCAGCCCGCACGGGGACAAAGCCCAGCATTTT
>NA|NA|TRBV11-2|TRBJ2-3
CASSPHRTLNTDTQYF
TGTGCCAGCAGCCCCCACCGAACGCTAAACACAGATACGCAGTATTTT
>NA|NA|TRBV27|TRBJ2-5
CASSLAPRVETQYF
TGTGCCAGCAGTTTGGCCCCCCGGGTGGAGACCCAGTACTTC
>NA|NA|TRBV5-1|TRBJ2-5
CASSLQGWETQYF
TGCGCCAGCAGCCTCCAGGGTTGGGAGACCCAGTACTTC
>NA|few|TRBV6-4|TRBJ2-1
CASSIASYNEQFF
TGTGCCAGCAGTATAGCCTCCTACAATGAGCAGTTCTTC
>TRBD2|NA|TRBV28|TRBJ2-5
CASSLGREGQETQYF
TGTGCCAGCAGTTTAGGGCGGGAGGGGCAAGAGACCCAGTACTTC
>TRBD1|few|TRBV10-3|TRBJ2-7
CAIRSGQGTYEQYF
TGTGCCATCAGATCGGGACAGGGAACCTACGAGCAGTACTTC
>NA|NA|TRBV18|TRBJ2-3
CASSPTGTATDTQYF
TGTGCCAGCTCACCCACCGGCACTGCCACAGATACGCAGTATTTT
>NA|NA|TRBV7-2|TRBJ1-5
CASSYVGQGQPQHF
TGTGCCAGCAGCTACGTAGGCCAGGGACAGCCCCAGCATTTT
>NA|NA|TRBV28|TRBJ2-2
CASSPSRIAGELFF
TGTGCCAGCAGCCCTTCGCGGATAGCCGGGGAGCTGTTTTTT
>TRBD1|few|TRBV4-3|TRBJ1-4
CASSRGTDEKLFF
TGCGCCAGCAGCAGGGGGACAGACGAAAAACTGTTTTTT
>NA|once|TRBV6-5|TRBJ2-7
CASRLTFFYEQYF
TGTGCCAGCAGATTGACATTTTTCTACGAGCAGTACTTC
>NA|NA|TRBV5-1|TRBJ2-1
CASRFSYNEQFF
TGCGCCAGCAGGTTCTCCTACAATGAGCAGTTCTTC
>TRBD1|NA|TRBV5-1|TRBJ2-1
CASSFDRGYPENEQFF
TGCGCCAGCAGCTTTGACAGGGGCTATCCAGAGAATGAGCAGTTCTTC
>NA|few|TRBV11-2|TRBJ2-7
CASSLGRGLYEQYF
TGTGCCAGCAGCTTAGGGAGGGGGCTCTACGAGCAGTACTTC
>TRBD1|NA|TRBV29-1|TRBJ2-1
CSAGATGTGGFEQFF
TGCAGCGCTGGCGCAACCGGGACAGGGGGTTTTGAGCAGTTCTTC
>NA|NA|TRBV5-1|TRBJ2-3
CASRQGGGTDTQYF
TGCGCCAGCCGACAGGGAGGTGGTACAGATACGCAGTATTTT
>TRBD2|NA|TRBV7-9|TRBJ2-5
CASSSAGLAGQETQYF
TGTGCCAGCAGCTCCGCGGGGCTAGCGGGACAAGAGACCCAGTACTTC
>TRBD1|NA|TRBV7-2|TRBJ2-7
CASSTRQGEYEQYF
TGTGCCAGCAGCACCCGACAGGGGGAATACGAGCAGTACTTC
>NA|NA|TRBV18|TRBJ1-2
CASSPPGADYGYTF
TGTGCCAGCTCACCACCGGGGGCGGACTATGGCTACACCTTC
>TRBD1|NA|TRBV5-4|TRBJ1-2
CASSLGQGGGYTF
TGTGCCAGCAGCTTGGGACAGGGGGGAGGCTACACCTTC
>NA|NA|TRBV10-2|TRBJ1-1
CASRVTYGDDTEAFF
TGCGCCAGCAGGGTCACATATGGGGACGACACTGAAGCTTTCTTT
>NA|many|TRBV28|TRBJ1-4
CASSSEEFMTWSTNEKLFF
TGTGCCAGCAGTTCCGAGGAATTTATGACATGGAGCACTAATGAAAAACTGTTTTTT
>NA|NA|TRBV2|TRBJ1-5
CASSTTASNQPQHF
TGTGCCAGCAGTACGACAGCTAGCAATCAGCCCCAGCATTTT
>NA|NA|TRBV7-9|TRBJ2-7
CASSLSLGVGLGAYEQYF
TGTGCCAGCAGCCTGTCGCTGGGGGTAGGGCTAGGGGCCTACGAGCAGTACTTC
>NA|NA|TRBV6-1|TRBJ1-2
CASSEMRVGYTF
TGTGCCAGCAGTGAAATGAGGGTCGGCTACACCTTC
>TRBD2|NA|TRBV27|TRBJ2-7
CASSHHRTSGFFEQYF
TGTGCCAGCAGCCACCATAGGACTAGCGGGTTCTTCGAGCAGTACTTC